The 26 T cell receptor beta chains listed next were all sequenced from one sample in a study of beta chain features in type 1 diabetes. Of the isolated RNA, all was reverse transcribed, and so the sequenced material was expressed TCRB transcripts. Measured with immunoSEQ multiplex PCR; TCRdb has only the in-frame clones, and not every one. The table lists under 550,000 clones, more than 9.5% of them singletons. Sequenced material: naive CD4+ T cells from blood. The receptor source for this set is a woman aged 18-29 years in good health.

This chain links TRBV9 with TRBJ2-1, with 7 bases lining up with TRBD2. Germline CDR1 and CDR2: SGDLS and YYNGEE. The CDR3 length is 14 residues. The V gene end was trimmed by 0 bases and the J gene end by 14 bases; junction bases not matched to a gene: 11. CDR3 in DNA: TGTGCCAGCAGCGTAGACAGTTACAGCGGGAAGGAGTTCTTC. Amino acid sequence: CASSVDSYSGKEFF.

The CDR3 region has the DNA TGTGCCAGCAGCCACGGGGATTTTCCTGGGGCCAACGTCCTGACTTTC. Translated: CASSHGDFPGANVLTF. This chain joins TRBV4-2 and TRBJ2-6; TRBD2 might be the D (5 bases). Germline V gene data show CDR1 as LGHNA and CDR2 as YNFKEQ. CDR3 size: 16 residues. V was pared by 3 bases and J by 2 bases, with 11 bases between.

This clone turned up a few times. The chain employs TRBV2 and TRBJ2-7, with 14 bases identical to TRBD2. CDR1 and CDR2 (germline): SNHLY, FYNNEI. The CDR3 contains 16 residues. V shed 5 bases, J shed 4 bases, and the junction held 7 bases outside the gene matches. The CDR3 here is CASSPGLAGGRYEQYF. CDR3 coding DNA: TGTGCCAGCAGTCCCGGACTAGCGGGAGGCCGGTACGAGCAGTACTTC.

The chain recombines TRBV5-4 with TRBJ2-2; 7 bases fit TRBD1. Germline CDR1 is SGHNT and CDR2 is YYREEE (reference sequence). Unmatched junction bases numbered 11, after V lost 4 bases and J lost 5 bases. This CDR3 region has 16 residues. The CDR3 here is CASSPKLGQTTGELFF. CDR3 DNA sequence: TGTGCCAGCAGCCCTAAACTGGGACAGACAACCGGGGAGCTGTTTTTT.

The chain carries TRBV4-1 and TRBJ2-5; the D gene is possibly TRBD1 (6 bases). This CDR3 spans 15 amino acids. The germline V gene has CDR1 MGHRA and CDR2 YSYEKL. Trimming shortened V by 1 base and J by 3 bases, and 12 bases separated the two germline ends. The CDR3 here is CASSQVGQFEETQYF. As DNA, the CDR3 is TGCGCCAGCAGCCAAGTTGGACAGTTTGAAGAGACCCAGTACTTC.

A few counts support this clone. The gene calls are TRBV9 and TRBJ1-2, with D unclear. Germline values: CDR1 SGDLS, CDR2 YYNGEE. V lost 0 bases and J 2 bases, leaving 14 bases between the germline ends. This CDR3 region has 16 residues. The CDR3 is CASSVANPSYNYGYTF. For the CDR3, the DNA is TGTGCCAGCAGCGTAGCTAATCCCAGCTACAACTATGGCTACACCTTC.

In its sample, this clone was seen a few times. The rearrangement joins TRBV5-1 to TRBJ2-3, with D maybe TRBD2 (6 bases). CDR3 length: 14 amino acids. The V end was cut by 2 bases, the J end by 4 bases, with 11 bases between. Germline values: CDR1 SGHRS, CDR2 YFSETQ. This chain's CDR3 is CASSFQREPDTQYF. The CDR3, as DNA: TGCGCCAGCAGCTTTCAACGGGAGCCAGATACGCAGTATTTT.

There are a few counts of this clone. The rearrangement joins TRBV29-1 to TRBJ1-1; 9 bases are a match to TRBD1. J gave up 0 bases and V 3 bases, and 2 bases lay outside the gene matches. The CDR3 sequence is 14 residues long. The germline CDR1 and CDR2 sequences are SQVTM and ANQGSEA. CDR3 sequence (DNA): TGCAGCGTTGAGGGGGACAGGGTGAACACTGAAGCTTTCTTT. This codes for CSVEGDRVNTEAFF.

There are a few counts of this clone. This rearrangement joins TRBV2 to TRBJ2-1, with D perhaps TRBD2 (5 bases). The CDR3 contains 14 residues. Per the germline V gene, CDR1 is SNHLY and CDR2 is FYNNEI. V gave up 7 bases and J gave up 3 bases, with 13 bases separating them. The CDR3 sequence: CASTFGGLYNEQFF. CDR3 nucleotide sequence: TGTGCCAGCACCTTTGGCGGGCTCTACAATGAGCAGTTCTTC. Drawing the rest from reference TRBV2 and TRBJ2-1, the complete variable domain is EPEVTQTPSHQVTQMGQEVILRCVPISNHLYFYWYRQILGQKVEFLVSFYNNEISEKSEIFDDQFSVERPDGSNFTLKIRSTKLEDSAMYFCASTFGGLYNEQFFGPGTRLTVL.

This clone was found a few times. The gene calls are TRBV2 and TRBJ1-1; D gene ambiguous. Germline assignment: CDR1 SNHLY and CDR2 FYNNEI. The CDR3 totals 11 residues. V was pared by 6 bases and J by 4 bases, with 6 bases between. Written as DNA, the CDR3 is TGTGCCAGCAGGGGATTCACTGAAGCTTTCTTT. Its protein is CASRGFTEAFF.

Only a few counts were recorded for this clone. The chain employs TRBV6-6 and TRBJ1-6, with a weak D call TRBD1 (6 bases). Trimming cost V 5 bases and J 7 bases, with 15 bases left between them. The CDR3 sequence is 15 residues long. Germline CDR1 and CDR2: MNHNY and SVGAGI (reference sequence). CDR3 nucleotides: TGTGCCAGCAGTAGCCAGGGGCAGGTCAATTCACCCCTCCACTTT. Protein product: CASSSQGQVNSPLHF.

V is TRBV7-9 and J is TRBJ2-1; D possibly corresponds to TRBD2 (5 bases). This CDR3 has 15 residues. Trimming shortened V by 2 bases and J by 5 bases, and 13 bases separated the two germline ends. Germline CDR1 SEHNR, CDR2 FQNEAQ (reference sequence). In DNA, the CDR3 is TGTGCCAGCAGCTTACTCGGGGAGATTCACAATGAGCAGTTCTTC. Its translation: CASSLLGEIHNEQFF.

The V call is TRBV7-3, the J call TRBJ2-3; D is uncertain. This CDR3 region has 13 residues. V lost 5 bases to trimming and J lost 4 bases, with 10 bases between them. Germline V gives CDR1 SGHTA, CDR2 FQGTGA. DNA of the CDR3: TGTGCCAGCAGCCCGAAGTGGGCAGATACGCAGTATTTT. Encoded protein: CASSPKWADTQYF.

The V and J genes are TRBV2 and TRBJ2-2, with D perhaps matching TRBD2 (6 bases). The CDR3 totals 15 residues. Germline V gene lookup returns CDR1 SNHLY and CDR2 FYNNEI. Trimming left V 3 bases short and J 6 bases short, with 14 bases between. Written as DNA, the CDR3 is TGTGCCAGCAGTGAGGTGGGCGGGAAGGCCGGGGAGCTGTTTTTT. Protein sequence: CASSEVGGKAGELFF.

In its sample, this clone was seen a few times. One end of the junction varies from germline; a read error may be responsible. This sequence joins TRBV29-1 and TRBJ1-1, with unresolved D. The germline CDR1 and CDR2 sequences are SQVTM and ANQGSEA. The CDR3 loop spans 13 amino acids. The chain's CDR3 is CSVEAQVNSEAFF. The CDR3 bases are TGCAGCGTTGAGGCGCAGGTGAACTCTGAAGCTTTCTTT.

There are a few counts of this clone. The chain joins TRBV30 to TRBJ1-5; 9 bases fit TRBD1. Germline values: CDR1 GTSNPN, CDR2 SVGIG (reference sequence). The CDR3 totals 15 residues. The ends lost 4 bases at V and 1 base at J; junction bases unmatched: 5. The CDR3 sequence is CAWTPGQGSNQPQHF. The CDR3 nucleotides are TGTGCCTGGACCCCAGGACAGGGGAGCAATCAGCCCCAGCATTTT.

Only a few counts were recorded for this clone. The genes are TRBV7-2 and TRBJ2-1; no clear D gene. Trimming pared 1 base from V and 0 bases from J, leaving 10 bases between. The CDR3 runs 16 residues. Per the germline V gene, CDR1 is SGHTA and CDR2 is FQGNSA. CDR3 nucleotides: TGTGCCAGCAGCTTAGTATACGTGAGCTCCTACAATGAGCAGTTCTTC. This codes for CASSLVYVSSYNEQFF.

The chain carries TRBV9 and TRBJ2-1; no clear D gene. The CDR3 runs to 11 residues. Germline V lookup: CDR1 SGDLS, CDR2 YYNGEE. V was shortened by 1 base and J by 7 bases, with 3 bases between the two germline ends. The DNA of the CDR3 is TGTGCCAGCAGCGTAACGAATGAGCAGTTCTTC. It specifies CASSVTNEQFF.

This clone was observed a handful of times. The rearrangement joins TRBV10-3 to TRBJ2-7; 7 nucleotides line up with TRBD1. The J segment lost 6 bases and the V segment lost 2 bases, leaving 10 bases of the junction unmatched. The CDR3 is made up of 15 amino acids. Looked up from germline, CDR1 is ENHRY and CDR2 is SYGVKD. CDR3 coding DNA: TGTGCCATCAGTGAGGGTCCCACAGGGGTTTTCGAGCAGTACGTC. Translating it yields CAISEGPTGVFEQYV.

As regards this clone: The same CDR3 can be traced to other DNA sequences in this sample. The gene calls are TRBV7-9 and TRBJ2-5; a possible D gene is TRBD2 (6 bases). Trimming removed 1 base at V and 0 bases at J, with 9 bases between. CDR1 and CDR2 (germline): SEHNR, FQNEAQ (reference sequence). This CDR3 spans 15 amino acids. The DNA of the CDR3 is TGTGCCAGCAGCTTAGGGTTAGCGGACCAAGAGACCCAGTACTTC. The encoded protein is CASSLGLADQETQYF.

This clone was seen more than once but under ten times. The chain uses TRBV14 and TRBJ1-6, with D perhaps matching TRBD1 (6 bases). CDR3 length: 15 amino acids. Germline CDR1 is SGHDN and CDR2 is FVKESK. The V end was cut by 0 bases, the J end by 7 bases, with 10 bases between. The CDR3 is CASSQELTGNSPLHF. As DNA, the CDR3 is TGTGCCAGCAGCCAAGAGCTGACAGGCAATTCACCCCTCCACTTT.

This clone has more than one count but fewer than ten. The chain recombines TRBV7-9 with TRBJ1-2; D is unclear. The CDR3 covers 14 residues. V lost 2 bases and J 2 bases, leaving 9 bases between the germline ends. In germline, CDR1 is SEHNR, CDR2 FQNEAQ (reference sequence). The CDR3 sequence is CASSLQTRNYGYTF. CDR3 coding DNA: TGTGCCAGCAGCTTACAGACAAGGAACTATGGCTACACCTTC.

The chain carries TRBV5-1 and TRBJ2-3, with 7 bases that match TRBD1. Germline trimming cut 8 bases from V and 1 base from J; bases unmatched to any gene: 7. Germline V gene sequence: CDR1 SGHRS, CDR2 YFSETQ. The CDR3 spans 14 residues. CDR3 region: CASGTVLGTDTQYF. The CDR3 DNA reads TGCGCCAGTGGGACAGTACTTGGCACAGATACGCAGTATTTT.

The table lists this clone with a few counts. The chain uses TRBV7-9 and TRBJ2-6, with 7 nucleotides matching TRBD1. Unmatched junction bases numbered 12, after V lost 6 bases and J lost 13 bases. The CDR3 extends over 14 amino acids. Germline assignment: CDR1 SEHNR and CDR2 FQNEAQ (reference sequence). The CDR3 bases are TGTGCCAGCAGTCCCGGCCGGGACAGACCAGTCCTGACTTTC. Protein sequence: CASSPGRDRPVLTF. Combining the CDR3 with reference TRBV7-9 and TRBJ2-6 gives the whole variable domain DTGVSQNPRHKITKRGQNVTFRCDPISEHNRLYWYRQTLGQGPEFLTYFQNEAQLEKSRLLSDRFSAERPKGSFSTLEIQRTEQGDSAMYLCASSPGRDRPVLTFGAGSRLTVL.

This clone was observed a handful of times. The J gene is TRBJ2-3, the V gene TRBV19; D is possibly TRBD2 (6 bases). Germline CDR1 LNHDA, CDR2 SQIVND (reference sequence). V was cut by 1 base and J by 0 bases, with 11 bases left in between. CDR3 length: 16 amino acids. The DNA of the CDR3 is TGTGCCAGTAGTATAGGACATGCGGGAAGCACAGATACGCAGTATTTT. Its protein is CASSIGHAGSTDTQYF.

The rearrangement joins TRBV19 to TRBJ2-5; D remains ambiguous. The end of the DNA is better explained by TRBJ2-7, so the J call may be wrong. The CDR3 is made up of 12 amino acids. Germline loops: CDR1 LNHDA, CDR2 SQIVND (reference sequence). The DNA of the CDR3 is TGTGCCAGTAGTCGCAGTCCCTACGAGCAGTACTTC. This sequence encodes CASSRSPYEQYF.